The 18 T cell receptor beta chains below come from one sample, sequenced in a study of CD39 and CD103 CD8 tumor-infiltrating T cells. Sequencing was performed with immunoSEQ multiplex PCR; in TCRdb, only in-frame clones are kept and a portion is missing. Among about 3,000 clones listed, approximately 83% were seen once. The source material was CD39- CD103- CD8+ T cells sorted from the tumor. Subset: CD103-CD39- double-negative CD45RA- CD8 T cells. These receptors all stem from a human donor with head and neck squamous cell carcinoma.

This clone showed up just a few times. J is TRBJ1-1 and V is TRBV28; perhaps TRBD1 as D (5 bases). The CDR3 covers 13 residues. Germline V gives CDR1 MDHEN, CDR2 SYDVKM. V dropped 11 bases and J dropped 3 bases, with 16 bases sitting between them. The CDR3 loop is CAGSGRGDTEAFF. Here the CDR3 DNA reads TGTGCCGGCTCAGGGAGGGGCGACACTGAAGCTTTCTTT.

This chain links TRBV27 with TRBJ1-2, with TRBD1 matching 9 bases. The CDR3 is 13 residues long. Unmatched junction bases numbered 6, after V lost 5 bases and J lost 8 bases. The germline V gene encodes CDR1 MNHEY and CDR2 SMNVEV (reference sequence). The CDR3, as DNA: TGTGCCAGCAGTCCACAGGGGGCGCGCGGCTACACCTTC. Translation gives CASSPQGARGYTF.

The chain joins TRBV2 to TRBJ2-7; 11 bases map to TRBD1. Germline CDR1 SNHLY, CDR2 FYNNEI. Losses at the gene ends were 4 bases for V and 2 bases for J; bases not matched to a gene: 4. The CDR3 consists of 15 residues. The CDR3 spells CASSVWGQGAYEQYF. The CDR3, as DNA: TGTGCCAGCAGTGTGTGGGGACAGGGGGCCTACGAGCAGTACTTC.

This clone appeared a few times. The DNA of the CDR3 is TGCGCCAGCAGCCCTACTAGCGGGGGGTCTACAGATACGCAGTATTTT. Translating it yields CASSPTSGGSTDTQYF. The chain links TRBV5-1 to TRBJ2-3; 12 bases are shared with TRBD2. Trimming cost V 4 bases and J 3 bases; bases outside gene matches: 6. The germline CDR1 and CDR2 sequences are SGHRS and YFSETQ. CDR3 length: 16 residues.

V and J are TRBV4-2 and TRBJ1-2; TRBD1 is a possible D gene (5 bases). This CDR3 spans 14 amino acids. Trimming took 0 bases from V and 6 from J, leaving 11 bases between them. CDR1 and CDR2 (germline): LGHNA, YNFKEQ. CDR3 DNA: TGTGCCAGCAGCCAAGAACTGGGGCACAATGGCTACACCTTC. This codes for CASSQELGHNGYTF.

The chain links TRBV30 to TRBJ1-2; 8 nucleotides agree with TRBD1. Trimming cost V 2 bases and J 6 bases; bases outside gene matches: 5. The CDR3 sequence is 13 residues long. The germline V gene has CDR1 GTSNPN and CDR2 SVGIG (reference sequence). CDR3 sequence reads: CAWSPGQANGYTF. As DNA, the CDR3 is TGTGCCTGGAGTCCGGGACAGGCTAATGGCTACACCTTC.

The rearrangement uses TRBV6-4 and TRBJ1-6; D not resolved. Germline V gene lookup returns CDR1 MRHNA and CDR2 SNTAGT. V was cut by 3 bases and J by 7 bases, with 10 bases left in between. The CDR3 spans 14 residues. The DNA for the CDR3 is TGTGCCAGCAGTGAAAGCATTTTGAATTCACCCCTCCACTTT. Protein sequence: CASSESILNSPLHF.

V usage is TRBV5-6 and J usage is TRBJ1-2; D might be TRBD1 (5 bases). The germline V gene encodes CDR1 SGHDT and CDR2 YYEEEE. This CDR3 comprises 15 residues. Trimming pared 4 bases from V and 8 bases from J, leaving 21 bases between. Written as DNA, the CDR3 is TGTGCCAGCAGCCGAAGGACACCCCTGCGTCTCGGCTACACCTTC. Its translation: CASSRRTPLRLGYTF.

This CDR3 is CASSGVGLAGGREDTQYF. CDR3 nucleotides: TGTGCCAGCAGTGGGGTGGGACTAGCGGGGGGGCGTGAAGATACGCAGTATTTT. The chain carries TRBV2 and TRBJ2-3, with TRBD2 identical over 16 bases. CDR1 is SNHLY, CDR2 FYNNEI, per germline. J gave up 5 bases and V 4 bases, and 9 bases lay outside the gene matches. This CDR3 comprises 18 residues.

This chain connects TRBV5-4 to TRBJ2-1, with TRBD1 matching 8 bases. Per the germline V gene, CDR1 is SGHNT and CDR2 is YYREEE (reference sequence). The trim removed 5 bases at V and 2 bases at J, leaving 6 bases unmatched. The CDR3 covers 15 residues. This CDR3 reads CASSLLDRAYNEQFF. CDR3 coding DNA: TGTGCCAGCAGTCTGCTGGACAGGGCCTACAATGAGCAGTTCTTC.

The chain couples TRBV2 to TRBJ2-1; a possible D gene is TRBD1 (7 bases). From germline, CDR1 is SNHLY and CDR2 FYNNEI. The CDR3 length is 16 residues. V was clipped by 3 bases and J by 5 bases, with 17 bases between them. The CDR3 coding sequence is TGTGCCAGCAGTGACCAGGGGGGAAGAAATGACAATGAGCAGTTCTTC. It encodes CASSDQGGRNDNEQFF.

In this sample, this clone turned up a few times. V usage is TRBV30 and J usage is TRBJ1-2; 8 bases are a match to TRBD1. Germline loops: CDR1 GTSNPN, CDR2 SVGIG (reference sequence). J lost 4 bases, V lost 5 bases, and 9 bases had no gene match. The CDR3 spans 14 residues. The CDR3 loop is CAWGPGTGFYGYTF. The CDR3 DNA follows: TGTGCCTGGGGACCCGGGACAGGATTCTATGGCTACACCTTC.

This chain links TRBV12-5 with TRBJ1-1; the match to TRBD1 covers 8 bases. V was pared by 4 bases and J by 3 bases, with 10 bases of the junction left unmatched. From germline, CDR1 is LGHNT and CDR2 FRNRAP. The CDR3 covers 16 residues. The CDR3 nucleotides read TGTGCTAGTGGTTCACCAGGGGGCGCGGCGGACACTGAAGCTTTCTTT. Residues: CASGSPGGAADTEAFF.

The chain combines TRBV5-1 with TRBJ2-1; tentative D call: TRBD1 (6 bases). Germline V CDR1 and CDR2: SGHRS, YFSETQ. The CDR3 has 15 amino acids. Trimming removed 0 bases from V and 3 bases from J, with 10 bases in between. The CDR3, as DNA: TGCGCCAGCAGCTTGGAACAGGGTATCTACAATGAGCAGTTCTTC. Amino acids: CASSLEQGIYNEQFF.

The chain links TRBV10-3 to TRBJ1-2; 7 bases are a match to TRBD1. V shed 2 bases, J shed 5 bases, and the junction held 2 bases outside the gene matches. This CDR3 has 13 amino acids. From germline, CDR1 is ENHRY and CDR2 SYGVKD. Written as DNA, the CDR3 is TGTGCCATCAGTGAGGCGGGACAGTATGGCTACACCTTC. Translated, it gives CAISEAGQYGYTF.

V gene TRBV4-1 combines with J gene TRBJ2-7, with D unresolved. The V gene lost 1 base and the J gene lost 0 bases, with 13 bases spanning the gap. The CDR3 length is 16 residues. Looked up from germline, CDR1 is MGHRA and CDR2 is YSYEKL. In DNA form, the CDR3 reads TGCGCCAGCAGCCAAGTGTCAGGTTACCTCTCCTACGAGCAGTACTTC. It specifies CASSQVSGYLSYEQYF.

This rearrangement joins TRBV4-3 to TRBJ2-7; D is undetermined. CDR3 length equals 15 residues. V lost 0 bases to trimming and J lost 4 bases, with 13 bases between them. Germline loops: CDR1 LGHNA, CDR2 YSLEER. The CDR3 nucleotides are TGCGCCAGCAGCCAAGATGCTACCCGTTTTTACGAGCAGTACTTC. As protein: CASSQDATRFYEQYF.

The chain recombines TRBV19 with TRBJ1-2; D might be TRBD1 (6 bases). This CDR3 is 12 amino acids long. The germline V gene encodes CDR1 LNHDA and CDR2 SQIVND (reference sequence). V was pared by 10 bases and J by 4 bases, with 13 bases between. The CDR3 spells CATSGQLYGYTF. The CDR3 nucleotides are TGTGCCACCTCGGGACAACTCTATGGCTACACCTTC.